The rows below give T cell receptor beta chains drawn from one sample of a study of blood T cell repertoires in COVID-19. The repertoire was sequenced with immunoSEQ multiplex PCR; TCRdb's copy has only in-frame clones and lacks some. The sample yields approximately 270,000 clones, approximately 91% seen once. Material for sequencing was PBMCs or T cells enriched from blood (not recorded which). The receptors shown here come from a human donor in a cohort exposed to, infected with or recovered from COVID-19 (not recorded which). The donor label of this sample is uncertain. The CDR3 runs from the conserved cysteine through the conserved F or W. A D gene is named only where the DNA matches it firmly. Where a row states a size, it is once, few, many or the class of an expanded clone; other rows omit it.

j_gene: TRBJ2-7
d_gene: TRBD2
abundance: NA
v_gene: TRBV11-2
CDR3nt: TGTGCCAGCAGCTTAGTAGCGGGGGGCTACGAGCAGTACTTC
CDR3aa: CASSLVAGGYEQYF

j_gene: TRBJ1-1
d_gene: TRBD1
abundance: NA
v_gene: TRBV6-5
CDR3nt: TGTGCCAGCAGGGACAGGGCCTTCACTGAAGCTTTCTTT
CDR3aa: CASRDRAFTEAFF

j_gene: TRBJ1-2
d_gene: NA
abundance: NA
v_gene: TRBV19
CDR3nt: TGTGCCAGTACCTTTACAGGTTCTAACTATGGCTACACCTTC
CDR3aa: CASTFTGSNYGYTF

j_gene: TRBJ1-2
d_gene: TRBD1
abundance: NA
v_gene: TRBV5-5
CDR3nt: TGTGCCAGCAGCGCCGGACAGGGCGACTATGGCTACACCTTC
CDR3aa: CASSAGQGDYGYTF

j_gene: TRBJ1-3
d_gene: NA
abundance: NA
v_gene: TRBV6-1
CDR3nt: TGTGCCAGCAGTGATGCGGGCGGGGGCGAAAACACCATATATTTT
CDR3aa: CASSDAGGGENTIYF

j_gene: TRBJ1-2
d_gene: TRBD1
abundance: NA
v_gene: TRBV29-1
CDR3nt: TGCAGCGCTGGGCTCCGGGACAGTCCTATTTTGTATGGCTACACCTTC
CDR3aa: CSAGLRDSPILYGYTF

j_gene: TRBJ2-1
d_gene: TRBD2
abundance: NA
v_gene: TRBV5-1
CDR3nt: TGCGCCAGCAGCTTGGGAGCCAGCGGGGTGCATGAGCAGTTCTTC
CDR3aa: CASSLGASGVHEQFF

j_gene: TRBJ2-2
d_gene: NA
abundance: NA
v_gene: TRBV29-1
CDR3nt: TGCAGCGTTCGGTTAGGACAGAACACCGGGGAGCTGTTTTTT
CDR3aa: CSVRLGQNTGELFF

j_gene: TRBJ1-6
d_gene: NA
abundance: NA
v_gene: TRBV30
CDR3nt: TGTGCCTGGAATCGAGGAGATAATTCACCCCTCCACTTT
CDR3aa: CAWNRGDNSPLHF

j_gene: TRBJ1-5
d_gene: NA
abundance: once
v_gene: TRBV2
CDR3nt: TGTGCCAGCGGTCGAGGCAGAGAGAATCAGCCCCAGCATTTT
CDR3aa: CASGRGRENQPQHF

j_gene: TRBJ1-1
d_gene: TRBD1
abundance: NA
v_gene: TRBV7-2
CDR3nt: TGTGCCAGCAGCTCCACCGCAGGGGGTGAAGCTTTCTTT
CDR3aa: CASSSTAGGEAFF

j_gene: TRBJ1-5
d_gene: NA
abundance: NA
v_gene: TRBV5-1
CDR3nt: TGCGCCAGCAGCTTCGGCCAGGGCGGCTCAAATCAGCCCCAGCATTTT
CDR3aa: CASSFGQGGSNQPQHF

j_gene: TRBJ2-7
d_gene: TRBD1
abundance: NA
v_gene: TRBV4-1
CDR3nt: TGCGCCAGCAGCCAAGCCCTTGGACAGGGTGCCTACGAGCAGTACTTC
CDR3aa: CASSQALGQGAYEQYF

j_gene: TRBJ2-2
d_gene: NA
abundance: NA
v_gene: TRBV19
CDR3nt: TGTGCCAGTAGTCTGGCTCGGCTAGCTTCGGGTAACACCGGGGAGCTGTTTTTT
CDR3aa: CASSLARLASGNTGELFF

j_gene: TRBJ2-2
d_gene: TRBD1
abundance: NA
v_gene: TRBV9
CDR3nt: TGTGCCAGCAGCGTAGAGCCCCCTCACAGGGGTTGGGACACCGGGGAGCTGTTTTTT
CDR3aa: CASSVEPPHRGWDTGELFF

j_gene: TRBJ2-3
d_gene: TRBD1
abundance: NA
v_gene: TRBV23-1
CDR3nt: TGCGCCAGCAGTCACGGCCAGGGGGCCACAGATACGCAGTATTTT
CDR3aa: CASSHGQGATDTQYF

j_gene: TRBJ2-7
d_gene: NA
abundance: NA
v_gene: TRBV6-2/TRBV6-3
CDR3nt: TGTGCCAGCAGTTTCGAACTCGGGGAGCAGTACTTC
CDR3aa: CASSFELGEQYF

j_gene: TRBJ2-2
d_gene: NA
abundance: NA
v_gene: TRBV6-4
CDR3nt: TGTGCCAACAGAAGGGGTGGCGGGGAGCTGTTTTTT
CDR3aa: CANRRGGGELFF

j_gene: TRBJ2-3
d_gene: TRBD2
abundance: NA
v_gene: TRBV4-2
CDR3nt: TGTGCCAGCAGCCAAGTAGGCACTAGCGGGGACACAGATACGCAGTATTTT
CDR3aa: CASSQVGTSGDTDTQYF

j_gene: TRBJ2-3
d_gene: NA
abundance: NA
v_gene: TRBV21-1
CDR3nt: TGTGCCAGCAGCAAAACAGTGTCTAGCGGGGGGCAATATCGAGGCACAGATACGCAGTATTTT
CDR3aa: CASSKTVSSGGQYRGTDTQYF

j_gene: TRBJ1-4
d_gene: NA
abundance: NA
v_gene: TRBV5-1
CDR3nt: TGCGCCAGCAGCTTTGGAGGGACCGCAACTAATGAAAAACTGTTTTTT
CDR3aa: CASSFGGTATNEKLFF

j_gene: TRBJ2-7
d_gene: TRBD2
abundance: NA
v_gene: TRBV4-2
CDR3nt: TGTGCCAGCAGCCAAGGGGGTAGCGGGGTTGACGAGCAGTACTTC
CDR3aa: CASSQGGSGVDEQYF

j_gene: TRBJ2-1
d_gene: NA
abundance: once
v_gene: TRBV6-1
CDR3nt: TGTGCCAGCAGTGACATGTACAATGAGCAGTTCTTC
CDR3aa: CASSDMYNEQFF

j_gene: TRBJ2-5
d_gene: NA
abundance: NA
v_gene: TRBV28
CDR3nt: TGTGCCAGCAGTTATCGAGAGACCCAGTACTTC
CDR3aa: CASSYRETQYF

j_gene: TRBJ1-1
d_gene: NA
abundance: NA
v_gene: TRBV7-3
CDR3nt: TGTGCCAGCAGCGACGGGGGGTACAACACTGAAGCTTTCTTT
CDR3aa: CASSDGGYNTEAFF

j_gene: TRBJ2-7
d_gene: NA
abundance: NA
v_gene: TRBV30
CDR3nt: TGTGCCTGGAGTCTGTATTCGGGACTCCAATTTCCGCAGTACTTC
CDR3aa: CAWSLYSGLQFPQYF

j_gene: TRBJ1-1
d_gene: NA
abundance: NA
v_gene: TRBV30
CDR3nt: TGTGCCTGGAAGGTTGACAGTATTGAAGCTTTCTTT
CDR3aa: CAWKVDSIEAFF

j_gene: TRBJ2-2
d_gene: NA
abundance: NA
v_gene: TRBV6-1
CDR3nt: TGTGCCAGCAGTGACTTTCCGGGAACAAGGACCGGGGAGCTGTTTTTT
CDR3aa: CASSDFPGTRTGELFF

j_gene: TRBJ2-5
d_gene: NA
abundance: NA
v_gene: TRBV10-3
CDR3nt: TGTGCCATCAGTGATGGGGGACCCCCCGGGGGAGCCCAGTACTTC
CDR3aa: CAISDGGPPGGAQYF

j_gene: TRBJ2-1
d_gene: TRBD1
abundance: NA
v_gene: TRBV6-5
CDR3nt: TGTGCCAGCAGTTACTTTGGACAGGGGATCTACAATGAGCAGTTCTTC
CDR3aa: CASSYFGQGIYNEQFF

j_gene: TRBJ1-4
d_gene: NA
abundance: NA
v_gene: TRBV2
CDR3nt: TGTGCCAGCGTAGGCTCACGGGGGGAAAAACTGTTTTTT
CDR3aa: CASVGSRGEKLFF